The present T cell receptor beta chain was sequenced within a study of OX40 agonist ivuxolimab in advanced cancers. Broader study findings: With doses of 0.1 to 3.0 mg/kg, CD4+ and CD8+ blood T cells had undergone clonal expansion by week 6.

Remarks on this clone: Its antigen is not known.

Data came from immunoSEQ multiplex PCR; TCRdb stores just in-frame clones and leaves some out. The table records fewer than 85,000 clones, 85% to 90% of them present only once. Germline lookup yields CDR1 MNHNY and CDR2 SVGAGI (reference sequence). CDR3 length: 14 residues. Trimming pared 7 bases from V and 0 bases from J, leaving 12 bases between. This specimen consisted of CD4+ or CD8+ T cells sorted from blood, obtained in a trial of the OX40 agonist ivuxolimab. This rearrangement joins TRBV6-6 to TRBJ2-5; the D is unclear. The sequence was obtained from an adult with an advanced solid tumor such as melanoma, head and neck, liver or kidney cancer. CDR3: CASTFGGDQETQYF. CDR3 sequence (DNA): TGTGCCAGCACCTTCGGTGGGGACCAAGAGACCCAGTACTTC.